These T cell receptor beta chains were read from a single sample in a study of spatial heterogeneity in lung cancer. From the 5' RACE reads, TCRdb called clonotypes with MiXCR, one entry per CDR3 protein. Among some 100,000 distinct CDR3 sequences listed, roughly 4.5% were seen once. Sequences were derived from lung tumor tissue, sampled at surgery. Source of these receptors: a male donor with early-stage non-small cell lung cancer. CDR3s include the opening cysteine and the closing phenylalanine or tryptophan. The D gene is left open where the match is weak. Not every row has a clone size; where given, it reads once, few, many or a size class.

CDR3 length | J gene | D gene | clone size | V gene | CDR3 protein
17 | TRBJ2-7 | - | many | TRBV6-1 | CASRPSSGSADLYEQYF
17 | TRBJ2-1 | - | many | TRBV4-1 | CASSQALSASSYNEQFF
13 | TRBJ2-5 | - | many | TRBV11-2 | CASSWAGQGTQYF
15 | TRBJ2-4 | - | - | TRBV12-3/TRBV12-4 | CASSLAGVGKNIQYF
14 | TRBJ2-7 | TRBD1 | many | TRBV10-3 | CAISGGQGTLEQYF
14 | TRBJ2-2 | - | many | TRBV5-1 | CASSLLASTGELFF
13 | TRBJ2-3 | - | - | TRBV7-2 | CAGGKAFWDTQYF
13 | TRBJ2-5 | - | many | TRBV10-2 | CASTGRALETQYF
13 | TRBJ1-1 | TRBD1 | few | TRBV11-3 | CASSLDRGDEAFF
14 | TRBJ2-2 | TRBD1 | many | TRBV11-2 | CASSLNRGSGELFF
13 | TRBJ2-3 | - | many | TRBV3-1 | CASSQHPSGGQYF
13 | TRBJ2-5 | - | many | TRBV20-1 | CSARRGSGETQYF
14 | TRBJ2-4 | - | many | TRBV12-5 | CASGTAGAGNIQYF
14 | TRBJ2-5 | - | many | TRBV20-1 | CSASTQLGVETQYF
15 | TRBJ1-1 | TRBD1 | many | TRBV20-1 | CSAAGTGAVNTEAFF
15 | TRBJ1-1 | - | many | TRBV7-9 | CASSKGSNLNTEAFF
13 | TRBJ2-5 | - | - | TRBV6-6 | CASRGRERETQYF
14 | TRBJ1-1 | - | many | TRBV10-2 | CASSEAFENTEAFF
15 | TRBJ1-1 | - | - | TRBV28 | CASSPTGTRNTEAFF
14 | TRBJ2-3 | - | many | TRBV7-9 | CASSFAGMADTQYF
13 | TRBJ2-7 | - | many | TRBV28 | CASRSTPSAPQYF
13 | TRBJ2-7 | - | many | TRBV5-1 | CASSSEGMDEQYF
14 | TRBJ2-1 | - | many | TRBV2 | CASTGTYQYNEQFF
14 | TRBJ2-2 | - | few | TRBV11-2 | CASSLDPGSGELFF
17 | TRBJ2-1 | - | many | TRBV27 | CASSLTPPGVRDNEQFF
18 | TRBJ2-3 | TRBD2 | - | TRBV28 | CASSFPQGTSRVGYTQYF
14 | TRBJ1-2 | TRBD1 | many | TRBV5-1 | CASRPTGTNYGYTF
15 | TRBJ1-2 | - | many | TRBV7-9 | CASSSSGGGGHGYTF
15 | TRBJ2-1 | - | many | TRBV9 | CASNPEGGPYNEQFF
15 | TRBJ2-2 | - | many | TRBV7-9 | CASSPTSRGTGELFF
16 | TRBJ2-3 | - | many | TRBV11-2 | CASIMVGTSSTDTQYF
14 | TRBJ1-2 | - | many | TRBV12-3/TRBV12-4 | CASSFDSLNYGYTF
15 | TRBJ2-3 | TRBD1 | many | TRBV5-1 | CASSYRQGYTDTQYF
15 | TRBJ1-5 | TRBD1 | many | TRBV7-9 | CASGPDRGRGQPQHF
14 | TRBJ2-1 | - | many | TRBV25-1 | CASSESLASNEQFF
16 | TRBJ1-2 | - | many | TRBV19 | CASSTSFDSGLHGYTF
15 | TRBJ2-4 | - | - | TRBV7-9 | CASSLGQGSINIQYF
15 | TRBJ1-1 | - | many | TRBV2 | CASAAFWDMNTEAFF
14 | TRBJ2-3 | - | many | TRBV27 | CASLGRGPVDTQYF
13 | TRBJ1-5 | TRBD1 | - | TRBV12-3/TRBV12-4 | CASRPTGEKPQHF
18 | TRBJ2-5 | - | - | TRBV11-2 | CASSLALLGGEILETQYF
16 | TRBJ2-4 | TRBD1 | many | TRBV6-2/TRBV6-3 | CASNRGSGRTKNIQYF
14 | TRBJ2-7 | TRBD2 | many | TRBV4-2 | CASSQDFGGSEQYF
13 | TRBJ2-1 | - | many | TRBV20-1 | CSARGLWGNEQFF
14 | TRBJ1-1 | - | many | TRBV20-1 | CSARRTGSDTEAFF
14 | TRBJ2-7 | TRBD2 | many | TRBV6-6 | CASSYGGREYEQYF
15 | TRBJ1-5 | - | - | TRBV7-9 | CASSSDGYSNQPQHF
14 | TRBJ2-5 | - | few | TRBV5-5 | CASSLLTDEETQYF
14 | TRBJ2-7 | - | - | TRBV28 | CASNQGLNSYEQYF
13 | TRBJ2-7 | - | many | TRBV2 | CASSQQGMREQYF
15 | TRBJ2-3 | - | many | TRBV20-1 | CSARVLVTGTDTQYF
17 | TRBJ2-3 | TRBD2 | many | TRBV27 | CASSQTSGRALTDTQYF
15 | TRBJ1-5 | - | many | TRBV28 | CASSFSDYGGQPQHF